The 22 T cell receptor beta chains below all came from one sample that was sequenced in a study of T cell repertoires in cytomegalovirus infection. TCRdb analysed the reads with MiXCR anew, one entry per CDR3 protein. The table lists hundreds of thousands of distinct CDR3 sequences, approximately 7% of them singletons. Material: PBMCs. All receptors come from a human donor in good health (CMV status not recorded). Some clones in this sample may be carry-over from other donors' samples.

The table lists this clonotype with many counts. The chain links TRBV19 to TRBJ2-7, with no clear D. The V gene lost 3 bases and the J gene lost 6 bases, with 15 bases spanning the gap. Germline CDR1 LNHDA, CDR2 SQIVND (reference sequence). The CDR3 has 14 amino acids. The CDR3 protein is CASSIKSRMGEQYF. CDR3 coding DNA: TGTGCCAGTAGTATTAAGTCGCGGATGGGCGAGCAGTACTTC.

In this sample, this clonotype turned up many times. The V gene is TRBV7-2, the J gene TRBJ1-5, with TRBD1 identical over 7 bases. From germline, CDR1 is SGHTA and CDR2 FQGNSA. The CDR3 runs 14 residues. The V segment lost 3 bases and the J segment 7 bases; nucleotides outside the gene matches: 6. The CDR3 DNA sequence: TGTGCCAGCAGCTTCAGACAGGGAGGACAGCCCCAGCATTTT. It codes for CASSFRQGGQPQHF. Full variable domain (missing parts from reference TRBV7-2 and TRBJ1-5): GAGVSQSPSNKVTEKGKDVELRCDPISGHTALYWYRQSLGQGLEFLIYFQGNSAPDKSGLPSDRFSAERTGGSVSTLTIQRTQQEDSAVYLCASSFRQGGQPQHFGDGTRLSIL.

This clonotype was recorded at least ten times. The chain recombines TRBV29-1 with TRBJ2-7, with 10 bases that match TRBD1. The CDR3 is 12 residues long. Germline values: CDR1 SQVTM, CDR2 ANQGSEA. The junction had 6 bases not matched to a gene; V was cut back by 6 bases and J by 7 bases. CDR3 loop: CSVTGTGAEQYF. CDR3 bases: TGCAGCGTCACCGGGACAGGGGCAGAGCAGTACTTC.

This clonotype has at least ten counts. The chain carries TRBV5-1 and TRBJ2-3; TRBD2 matches at 11 bases. V shed 4 bases and J 3 bases; nucleotides not matched to a gene: 7. There are 16 residues in the CDR3. Germline values: CDR1 SGHRS, CDR2 YFSETQ. CDR3 bases: TGCGCCAGCAGCATTATGACTAGCGGGGTGACAGATACGCAGTATTTT. It is translated as CASSIMTSGVTDTQYF.

This clonotype has at least ten counts. The chain has TRBV4-1 and TRBJ2-3; D remains ambiguous. This CDR3 has 16 residues. V dropped 1 base and J dropped 6 bases, with 17 bases sitting between them. Germline V gene lookup returns CDR1 MGHRA and CDR2 YSYEKL. CDR3 loop: CASSQVLTRPMDTQYF. CDR3 in DNA: TGCGCCAGCAGCCAAGTGTTAACCCGGCCCATGGATACGCAGTATTTT.

This clonotype has ten or more counts. This chain links TRBV5-1 with TRBJ1-2, with D uncertain. This CDR3 has 15 residues. Germline CDR1 reads SGHRS; CDR2 reads YFSETQ. Between the trimmed V and J ends, which lost 0 bases and 8 bases, there was a span of 17 bases. CDR3 in DNA: TGCGCCAGCAGCTTGGAGGCCACGAGAGGTAAAGGCTACACCTTC. Protein: CASSLEATRGKGYTF.

This clonotype has ten or more counts. The V call is TRBV4-1, the J call TRBJ1-1; D possibly corresponds to TRBD1 (5 bases). The CDR3 contains 15 residues. CDR1 and CDR2 (germline): MGHRA, YSYEKL. Trimming removed 3 bases at V and 1 base at J, with 12 bases between. In DNA form, the CDR3 reads TGCGCCAGCAGCCAGAGGGGAGGCACGAACACTGAAGCTTTCTTT. This sequence encodes CASSQRGGTNTEAFF.

This clonotype was picked up many times. This chain links TRBV29-1 with TRBJ2-7; D is ambiguous. The germline V and J ends were trimmed by 4 bases and 3 bases, with 10 bases remaining between them. Germline CDR1 SQVTM, CDR2 ANQGSEA. This CDR3 spans 12 amino acids. The CDR3 region has the DNA TGCAGCGTTGCCGCCAGAGACTACGAGCAGTACTTC. Its protein product is CSVAARDYEQYF.

This clonotype was observed at least ten times. V gene TRBV7-8 combines with J gene TRBJ1-5; no definite D call. V shed 4 bases and J shed 0 bases, with 13 bases lying between them. There are 16 residues in the CDR3. Germline CDR1 and CDR2: SGHVS and FQNEAQ. Here the CDR3 DNA reads TGTGCCAGCAGCTGGACGGAGGGATATAGCAATCAGCCCCAGCATTTT. It encodes CASSWTEGYSNQPQHF. Combining the CDR3 with reference TRBV7-8 and TRBJ1-5 gives the whole variable domain GAGVSQSPRYKVAKRGQDVALRCDPISGHVSLFWYQQALGQGPEFLTYFQNEAQLDKSGLPSDRFFAERPEGSVSTLKIQRTQQEDSAVYLCASSWTEGYSNQPQHFGDGTRLSIL.

This clonotype was found many times. Here the CDR3 reads CASSPLAQGGYTF. As DNA, the CDR3 is TGTGCCAGCAGCCCCCTGGCACAGGGTGGCTACACCTTC. The gene calls are TRBV7-2 and TRBJ1-2; D perhaps matches TRBD1 (6 bases). Germline V CDR1 and CDR2: SGHTA, FQGNSA. Trimming pared 5 bases from V and 7 bases from J, leaving 14 bases between. This CDR3 contains 13 residues.

This clonotype was recorded many times. The rearrangement uses TRBV3-1 and TRBJ2-3; either TRBD1 or TRBD2 may fit D (5 bases each). The V gene's germline CDR1 is LGHDT and CDR2 YNNKEL (reference sequence). There are 17 residues in the CDR3. Trimming stripped 0 bases from V and 0 bases from J, with 13 bases between. The CDR3 DNA follows: TGTGCCAGCAGCCAAGACCCCGGGACGGTTAGCACAGATACGCAGTATTTT. It is translated as CASSQDPGTVSTDTQYF.

This clonotype was found many times. The J gene is TRBJ1-4, the V gene TRBV29-1; D is unclear. Trimming stripped 7 bases from V and 4 bases from J, with 4 bases between. The CDR3 has 10 amino acids. Germline CDR1 reads SQVTM; CDR2 reads ANQGSEA. The CDR3 reads CSGGNEKLFF. The CDR3 bases are TGCAGCGGTGGTAATGAAAAACTGTTTTTT.

This clonotype was observed many times. This rearrangement joins TRBV6-2 or TRBV6-3 to TRBJ1-2; the D is unclear. CDR1 and CDR2 (germline): MNHEY, SVGEGT. Trimming left V 2 bases short and J 8 bases short, with 12 bases between. The length of the CDR3 is 13 residues. The CDR3 DNA reads TGTGCCAGCAGTTACGAGGCAGCACGGGGCTACACCTTC. It specifies CASSYEAARGYTF.

The sample holds many counts of this clonotype. The chain links TRBV20-1 to TRBJ2-1, with 14 bases that match TRBD2. The CDR3 sequence is 15 residues long. The junction had 11 bases not matched to a gene; V was cut back by 1 base and J by 15 bases. CDR1 and CDR2 (germline): DFQATT, SNEGSKA (reference sequence). The CDR3 DNA sequence: TGCAGTGCTAGAGGCCCGGGACTAGCGGGGGCCCCGCCGTTCTTC. This sequence encodes CSARGPGLAGAPPFF.

This clonotype came up many times. The V call is TRBV29-1, the J call TRBJ1-4, with D possibly being TRBD1 (6 bases). Germline CDR1 SQVTM, CDR2 ANQGSEA. This CDR3 comprises 13 residues. Between the trimmed V and J ends, which lost 4 bases and 5 bases, there was a span of 11 bases. The chain's CDR3 is CSVVGGANEKLFF. In DNA, the CDR3 is TGCAGCGTTGTGGGGGGCGCGAATGAAAAACTGTTTTTT.

This clonotype was seen at least ten times. This rearrangement joins TRBV2 to TRBJ2-5; D ambiguous. Germline-derived CDR1 and CDR2 are SNHLY and FYNNEI. This CDR3 comprises 13 residues. Trimming pared 6 bases from V and 5 bases from J, leaving 13 bases between. CDR3 nucleotide sequence: TGTGCCAGCAGCAACTCAGGACCCGAGACCCAGTACTTC. Its translation is CASSNSGPETQYF.

This clonotype was counted many times. This chain links TRBV7-2 with TRBJ1-5; D gene ambiguous. Deletions cut 1 base from V and 10 bases from J, with 14 bases between. The CDR3 extends over 14 amino acids. Germline V gene data show CDR1 as SGHTA and CDR2 as FQGNSA. This CDR3 reads CASSLDIPREPQHF. For the CDR3, the DNA is TGTGCCAGCAGCTTAGATATACCCCGAGAACCCCAGCATTTT.

In its sample, this clonotype was seen a few times. V is TRBV20-1 and J is TRBJ1-5; D is unclear. Trimming took off 5 bases at V and 6 bases at J, with 14 bases between the two ends. CDR3 size: 13 residues. Germline CDR1 is DFQATT and CDR2 is SNEGSKA (reference sequence). CDR3 protein: CSAGALGSQPQHF. The CDR3, as DNA: TGCAGTGCTGGCGCCTTAGGCAGTCAGCCCCAGCATTTT.

CDR3 region: CATGTSNTEAFF. DNA for the CDR3: TGTGCCACTGGGACGTCGAACACTGAAGCTTTCTTT. The chain carries TRBV6-6 and TRBJ1-1, with TRBD1 as a possible D gene (5 bases). Per germline, CDR1 MNHNY and CDR2 SVGAGI (reference sequence). V dropped 10 bases and J dropped 1 base, with 10 bases sitting between them. This CDR3 region has 12 residues.

This clonotype has ten or more counts. The chain carries TRBV4-3 and TRBJ1-1; D is undetermined. V lost 0 bases and J lost 0, with 17 bases in between. The CDR3 covers 18 residues. From germline, CDR1 is LGHNA and CDR2 YSLEER. The CDR3 loop reads CASSQEVADLPMNTEAFF. The CDR3 nucleotides read TGCGCCAGCAGCCAAGAAGTTGCGGACTTGCCTATGAACACTGAAGCTTTCTTT.

This clonotype was observed many times. Relative to the germline gene, one junction end is altered; a read error may explain this. V gene TRBV12-3 or TRBV12-4 combines with J gene TRBJ2-5, with a weak D call TRBD1 (6 bases). This CDR3 has 13 residues. The CDR3 is CASSPSQQGTRYF. For the CDR3, the DNA is TGTGCCAGCAGTCCGAGCCAACAGGGAACCCGGTACTTC.

There are many counts of this clonotype. The CDR3 region is CASSSGAGYEQYF. The CDR3 nucleotides are TGTGCCAGCAGCTCCGGGGCCGGTTACGAGCAGTACTTC. This chain uses TRBV7-2 with TRBJ2-7, with D tentatively TRBD1 or TRBD2 (5 bases each). CDR1 is SGHTA, CDR2 FQGNSA, per germline. V lost 4 bases and J lost 4, with 11 bases in between. The CDR3 has 13 residues.